This TCR beta chain derives from a study of chemoradiotherapy in HPV16-positive cancers. Regarding the study as a whole: HPV-responsive T-cell expansion during chemoradiotherapy was linked to improved recurrence-free survival in HPV16-positive patients. During treatment, candidate HPV-specific clones and E7-related motifs expanded in tumor.

Over chemoradiotherapy, repertoires were sampled more than once. The CDR3 is 15 residues long. Germline V gene sequence: CDR1 SGHTA, CDR2 FQGTGA. Trimming removed 10 bases from V and 5 bases from J, with 23 bases in between. Using immunoSEQ multiplex PCR, the repertoire was profiled, and TCRdb retains in-frame clones only, with some absent. This table holds fewer than 40,000 clones, around 93% found once. With respect to this clone: Its specificity is not known.

The TCR comes from a human donor with HPV-associated anogenital cancer. Sequencing used blood, obtained from a patient who underwent chemoradiotherapy. J is TRBJ2-5 and V is TRBV7-3, with D possibly being TRBD1 or TRBD2 (5 bases each). For the CDR3, the DNA is TGTGCCAACCAGGCCCGGGACCACGTTCTGGAGACCCAGTACTTC. Residues: CANQARDHVLETQYF.